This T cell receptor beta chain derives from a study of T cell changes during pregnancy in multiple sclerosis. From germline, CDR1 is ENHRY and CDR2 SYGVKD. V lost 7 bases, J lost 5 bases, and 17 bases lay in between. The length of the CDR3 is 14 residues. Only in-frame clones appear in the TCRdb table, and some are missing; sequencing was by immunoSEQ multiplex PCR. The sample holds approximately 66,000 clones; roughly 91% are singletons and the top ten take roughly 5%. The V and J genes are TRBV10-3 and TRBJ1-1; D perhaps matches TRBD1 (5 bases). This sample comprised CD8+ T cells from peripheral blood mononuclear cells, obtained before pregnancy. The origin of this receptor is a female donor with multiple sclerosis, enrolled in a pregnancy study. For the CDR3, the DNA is TGTGCCATCATTCCCGACAGTGGGTCGACTGAAGCTTTCTTT. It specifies CAIIPDSGSTEAFF.